These T cell receptor beta chains were read from a single sample in a study of shared clonotypes between healthy human individuals. Some clones are missing from TCRdb's copy, which holds only in-frame ones; the method was immunoSEQ multiplex PCR. The sample lists approximately 500,000 clones; 70% to 80% were seen once. Material: PBMCs. These receptors all stem from a woman between 35 and 50 years old in good health. Some clones in this sample may be carry-over from other donors' samples. Both conserved end residues are part of each CDR3. Each record gives: clone size, J gene, D gene, V gene, CDR3 DNA, CDR3 protein. D genes are given only for firm matches. The size entry is marked missing in some rows and otherwise reads once, few, many or a size class.

- TRBJ2-7 - TRBV6-5 TGTGCCAGCAGTTACTCCCAGGGCACCTACGAGCAGTACTTC CASSYSQGTYEQYF
- TRBJ2-1 TRBD2 TRBV14 TGTGCCAGCAGCCAAACTAGCGGGGTTTACAATGAGCAGTTCTTC CASSQTSGVYNEQFF
- TRBJ2-3 - TRBV13 TGTGCCAGCAGCTTCCTCCGAGGGCCCGAAACAGATACGCAGTATTTT CASSFLRGPETDTQYF
- TRBJ2-7 - TRBV6-1 TGTGCCAGCAGTGTCACTAGCCGGTACGAGCAGTACTTC CASSVTSRYEQYF
- TRBJ2-3 TRBD2 TRBV19 TGTGCCAGTAGTGAGGGACTAGCGGGAGCAGATACGCAGTATTTT CASSEGLAGADTQYF
- TRBJ2-1 TRBD2 TRBV28 TGTGCCAGCAGTTTATTGGAGGGACTAGCGGGAGGGCCGTGGGAGCAGTTCTTC CASSLLEGLAGGPWEQFF
- TRBJ2-1 TRBD1 TRBV29-1 TGCAGCGTTGATCCTGGACAGGGCTACAATGAGCAGTTCTTC CSVDPGQGYNEQFF
- TRBJ1-1 - TRBV6-5 TGTGCCAGCAGTTACTCGGCAGTAAACACTGAAGCTTTCTTT CASSYSAVNTEAFF
once TRBJ2-1 TRBD2 TRBV5-4 TGTGCCAGCAGCTTCGACGCGGGAGGAGACGTGAGTGAGCAGTTCTTC CASSFDAGGDVSEQFF
- TRBJ2-5 TRBD1 TRBV4-3 TGCGCCAGCAGCCAAGGGACAGACAGGGGGCCGGAGACCCAGTACTTC CASSQGTDRGPETQYF
- TRBJ2-7 - TRBV15 TGTGCCACCAGCAGAGAGTTGGGATACGAGCAGTACTTC CATSRELGYEQYF
few TRBJ2-3 TRBD2 TRBV28 TGTGCCAGCAGTTTATTCGAAGCGGGAGACGGCACAGATACGCAGTATTTT CASSLFEAGDGTDTQYF
- TRBJ2-1 - TRBV10-3 TGTGCCATCAGAGGGAGGACCGGGGGCTCCTACAATGAGCAGTTCTTC CAIRGRTGGSYNEQFF
once TRBJ2-3 TRBD2 TRBV4-2 TGTGCCAGCAGCCCACAGCTAGCGGGGGACACAGATACGCAGTATTTT CASSPQLAGDTDTQYF
- TRBJ2-3 - TRBV19 TGTGCCAGTGCCGGGGGAACGGGACAGATTCCAGATACGCAGTATTTT CASAGGTGQIPDTQYF
- TRBJ2-3 TRBD2 TRBV6-1 TGTGCCAGTACACTAGCGGGGAGGGGCACAGATACGCAGTATTTT CASTLAGRGTDTQYF
- TRBJ2-3 - TRBV5-1 TGCGCCAGCAGCTTGGGACTCACAGATACGCAGTATTTT CASSLGLTDTQYF
- TRBJ2-7 TRBD2 TRBV6-5 TGTGCCAGCAGTGCAGGACTAGCGTCCCCTTACGAGCAGTACTTC CASSAGLASPYEQYF
- TRBJ2-1 - TRBV19 TGTGCCAGTACGAGTAGGGGGAATGAGCAGTTCTTC CASTSRGNEQFF
- TRBJ2-5 TRBD1 TRBV13 TGTGCCAGCAGCCCAGGACAGGGGGCGGAGACCCAGTACTTC CASSPGQGAETQYF
- TRBJ1-2 - TRBV5-1 TGCGCCAGCAGCTTGGCTGGGGATGGCTACACCTTC CASSLAGDGYTF
- TRBJ2-6 TRBD1 TRBV19 TGTGCCAGTAGTATAGGTTCCGGGACAGGGCTCTCTGGGGCCAACGTCCTGACTTTC CASSIGSGTGLSGANVLTF
- TRBJ2-7 TRBD1 TRBV6-1 TGTGCCAGCAGTGCCACGACAGGGGTGAACGAGCAGTACTTC CASSATTGVNEQYF
- TRBJ2-2 TRBD2 TRBV5-1 TGCGCCAGCAGCCCCCGGGCAAAGGAACTAGCGGGAAGAGGACGGGCGGGGGAGCTGTTTTTT CASSPRAKELAGRGRAGELFF
- TRBJ2-1 TRBD1 TRBV9 TGTGCCAGCAGCGTAGCTCTAACCGGGACAGGGAGCAATGAGCAGTTCTTC CASSVALTGTGSNEQFF
- TRBJ1-6 - TRBV2 TGTGCCAGCAGTGAAAACGTAGGTCTGCAGTATAATTCACCCCTCCACTTT CASSENVGLQYNSPLHF
- TRBJ2-7 TRBD2 TRBV7-8 TGTGCCAGCAGCCCCTGGACTAGCGGGAGTCTGGGCGAGCAGTACTTC CASSPWTSGSLGEQYF
- TRBJ2-1 - TRBV11-2 TGTGCCAGCAGCGCGCTCAGGGAGCAGTTCTTC CASSALREQFF
- TRBJ2-7 TRBD1 TRBV5-1 TGCGCCAGCAGCTGGGGCACCTCGGGACAGACGGAGCAGTACTTC CASSWGTSGQTEQYF
- TRBJ1-2 - TRBV30 TGTGCCTGGACGCCCCCCGGGACAAGCCCCTATGGCTACACCTTC CAWTPPGTSPYGYTF
- TRBJ1-1 - TRBV11-3 TGTGCCAGCAGCCCCCGGGAGGGGGACACTGAAGCTTTCTTT CASSPREGDTEAFF
- TRBJ2-6 TRBD1 TRBV5-1 TGCGCCAGCAGCTTGGGGACAGGGTCTGGGGCCAACGTCCTGACTTTC CASSLGTGSGANVLTF
- TRBJ2-7 TRBD1 TRBV27 TGTGCCAGCAGAGCCTGGACAGGGAAAACCTACGAGCAGTACTTC CASRAWTGKTYEQYF
- TRBJ2-6 TRBD1 TRBV18 TGTGCCAGCTCACTGGACAGGGTATCTGGGGCCAACGTCCTGACTTTC CASSLDRVSGANVLTF
- TRBJ2-1 - TRBV7-2 TGTGCCAGCAGCTTAGTGGGCCCAAGCGGCGCAGAGCAGTTCTTC CASSLVGPSGAEQFF
- TRBJ2-3 TRBD2 TRBV5-1 TGCGCCAGCAGCATCGCTTCAGCGGGAGAGGGTTTAGATACGCAGTATTTT CASSIASAGEGLDTQYF
once TRBJ1-1 - TRBV6-5 TGTGCCAGCAGTCGGGGCACTGAAGCTTTCTTT CASSRGTEAFF
- TRBJ2-3 TRBD1 TRBV7-9 TGTGCCAGCAGCCCGGGACAGAATGTACCAGATACGCAGTATTTT CASSPGQNVPDTQYF
- TRBJ2-7 TRBD2 TRBV27 TGTGCCAGCAGTTTATCGGGGACTAGCAGGGCCTACGAGCAGTACTTC CASSLSGTSRAYEQYF
few TRBJ1-4 - TRBV7-9 TGTGCCAGCAGCTTAATTCAGGGCGAAAAACTGTTTTTT CASSLIQGEKLFF
- TRBJ2-7 - TRBV29-1 TGCAGCGTTGTAGGGGAGCGGGCCGGCTACGAGCAGTACTTC CSVVGERAGYEQYF
- TRBJ2-3 TRBD1 TRBV2 TGTGCCAGCAGGGGAACGGGACAGTTAAGCACAGATACGCAGTATTTT CASRGTGQLSTDTQYF
- TRBJ1-2 TRBD1 TRBV7-2 TGTGCCAGCAGCTTAGTAGGGGGACAGCATAACTATGGCTACACCTTC CASSLVGGQHNYGYTF
- TRBJ2-7 TRBD1 TRBV30 TGTGCCTGGAGTCGGCCAGGGGGCCCCCCCTACGAGCAGTACTTC CAWSRPGGPPYEQYF
many TRBJ2-2 - TRBV6-1 TGTGCCAGCAGTGAAGTCCAGGGCTCTACCGGGGAGCTGTTTTTT CASSEVQGSTGELFF
- TRBJ2-4 TRBD2 TRBV11-1 TGTGCCAGCAGCTCGGGACTAGCGGGAGTTAGCATTCAGTACTTC CASSSGLAGVSIQYF
- TRBJ1-1 - TRBV6-1 TGTGCCAGCAGTGAAGGAATGGTTCAGGACACTGAAGCTTTCTTT CASSEGMVQDTEAFF
- TRBJ2-1 - TRBV27 TGTGCCAGCCACAAAAATCCAGGCGGGACTCCCCTGGGTGGGAATGAGCAGTTCTTC CASHKNPGGTPLGGNEQFF
- TRBJ2-1 - TRBV5-6 TGTGCCAGCAGCTTGGAGGATAATGAGCAGTTCTTC CASSLEDNEQFF
- TRBJ1-3 - TRBV5-8 TGTGCCAGCAGGCCTAGGGTGGACGCTGGAAACACCATATATTTT CASRPRVDAGNTIYF
- TRBJ2-1 - TRBV7-9 TGTGCCAGCAGCCTCCTGGGTGCTTACAATGAGCAGTTCTTC CASSLLGAYNEQFF
once TRBJ2-3 TRBD2 TRBV19 TGTGCCAGTGGTCTAGCGGGAGGTAGTAATACGCAGTATTTT CASGLAGGSNTQYF
- TRBJ2-7 - TRBV30 TGTGCCTGGAGTTCGGCACGGACCCGCCCCGAGCAGTACTTC CAWSSARTRPEQYF